The rows below give T cell receptor beta chains drawn from one sample of a study of T cell changes during pregnancy in multiple sclerosis. Profiled with immunoSEQ multiplex PCR; TCRdb holds only in-frame clones, not every one. Of about 110,000 clones in the sample, about nine tenths were seen once. The sequenced sample was peripheral blood, obtained after pregnancy. All receptors come from a female donor with multiple sclerosis, enrolled in a pregnancy study. Each CDR3 is given with its conserved first and last residue. The D gene is left open where the match is weak. Clone sizes are given selectively: once, few, many, or a class where the clone is expanded.

TRBJ1-1,TRBD1,TRBV2,-,TGTGCCAGCAGTGAACCCAGGGGGCGCGGGAACACTGAAGCTTTCTTT,CASSEPRGRGNTEAFF
TRBJ2-7,-,TRBV6-6,-,TGTGCCAGCAGTCAGTGGACAGAGAGCTCCTACGAGCAGTACTTC,CASSQWTESSYEQYF
TRBJ1-6,-,TRBV27,once,TGTGCCAGCAGTTTATCTGCAGGGCCACACTTCTCCTATAATTCACCCCTCCACTTT,CASSLSAGPHFSYNSPLHF
TRBJ1-1,-,TRBV5-5,-,TGTGCCAGCAGCTTGACGGGAGATGAAGCTTTCTTT,CASSLTGDEAFF
TRBJ2-7,TRBD2,TRBV5-1,-,TGCGCCAGCAGCTTGAACGAGCGGGGGGGCCTCGACGAGCAGTACTTC,CASSLNERGGLDEQYF
TRBJ2-3,TRBD2,TRBV7-2,-,TGTGCCAGCAGCATGAGCGGGGGGGCCATGGATACGCAGTATTTT,CASSMSGGAMDTQYF
TRBJ2-5,TRBD2,TRBV7-3,-,TGTGCCAGCAGCTTACTAGGCGGGGGTGAGACCCAGTACTTC,CASSLLGGGETQYF
TRBJ2-1,-,TRBV11-2,-,TGTGCCAGCAGCTCGGGATTTATCAATGAGCAGTTCTTC,CASSSGFINEQFF
TRBJ1-4,-,TRBV5-1,-,TGCGCCAGCAGCTTGGCCGGGGGGATGGAGGAAAAACTGTTTTTT,CASSLAGGMEEKLFF
TRBJ2-7,TRBD1,TRBV29-1,-,TGCAGCGTCGCCATGGGACAGGGGGTTCTCTACGAGCAGTACTTC,CSVAMGQGVLYEQYF
TRBJ1-5,-,TRBV7-2,-,TGTGCCAGCAGCTTAGATTGGGCGGACACGAAGCCCCAGCATTTT,CASSLDWADTKPQHF
TRBJ2-7,TRBD1,TRBV25-1,-,TGTGCCAGCAGTGGCCGCACAGGGGCGGCCTACGAGCAGTACTTC,CASSGRTGAAYEQYF
TRBJ1-2,-,TRBV4-1,once,TGCGCCAGCAGACGACCGGGGGAGGGCACTAACTATGGCTACACCTTC,CASRRPGEGTNYGYTF
TRBJ2-7,TRBD1,TRBV5-8,once,TGTGCCAGCAGCTTCTACAGGGGGATACACTCCTACGAGCAGTACTTC,CASSFYRGIHSYEQYF
TRBJ1-5,-,TRBV21-1,once,TGTGCCAGCACCCCTTGCATGGGGGCCAATCAGCCCCAGCATTTT,CASTPCMGANQPQHF
TRBJ2-5,-,TRBV20-1,-,TGCAGTGCTAGCCAGGAGACCCAGTACTTC,CSASQETQYF
TRBJ1-2,TRBD1,TRBV7-3,-,TGTGCCAGCAGCTTTGGGACAGGTGACTATGGCTACACCTTC,CASSFGTGDYGYTF
TRBJ2-3,-,TRBV10-3,-,TGTGCCATACTGACCGGAAACCCCACAGTAGATACGCAGTATTTT,CAILTGNPTVDTQYF
TRBJ2-5,TRBD1,TRBV10-3,-,TGTGCCATCAATGGACAGGGCCAAGAGACCCAGTACTTC,CAINGQGQETQYF
TRBJ2-2,TRBD1,TRBV15,-,TGTGCCACCCAGATGGCACAGGGGGCGACCGGGGAGCTGTTTTTT,CATQMAQGATGELFF
TRBJ2-1,-,TRBV29-1,-,TGCAGCGTTGAAGACGGGGTTTCAGGCGATGAGCAGTTCTTC,CSVEDGVSGDEQFF
TRBJ1-3,-,TRBV29-1,-,TGCAGCGTTGAATACGGGGGCACCATATATTTT,CSVEYGGTIYF
TRBJ2-5,TRBD2,TRBV2,-,TGTGCCAGCAATAATGGGACTAGCGGGGGACAAGAGACCCAGTACTTC,CASNNGTSGGQETQYF
TRBJ2-5,TRBD2,TRBV19,-,TGTGCCAGTAGTAAGCCCGGACTAGCGGGGGGGCAAGAGACCCAGTACTTC,CASSKPGLAGGQETQYF
TRBJ1-4,-,TRBV27,-,TGTGCCAGCAGTTTATCACCGGGATACAGGGCCCATGAAAAACTGTTTTTT,CASSLSPGYRAHEKLFF
TRBJ1-2,TRBD1,TRBV27,-,TGTGCCAGCAGTACTTACCGGGACAGGGGGAATGGCTACACCTTC,CASSTYRDRGNGYTF
TRBJ1-6,TRBD1,TRBV28,few,TGTGCCAGCAACATACAGGGGGCTCATTCACCCCTCCACTTT,CASNIQGAHSPLHF
TRBJ2-1,TRBD2,TRBV5-6,-,TGTGCCCGCAGCGGGACTAGCGGGGGAACGTACAATGAGCAGTTCTTC,CARSGTSGGTYNEQFF
TRBJ2-1,-,TRBV11-2,-,TGTGCCAGCAGCTTAGATCCGAGACTGACCTACAATGAGCAGTTCTTC,CASSLDPRLTYNEQFF
TRBJ2-2,TRBD1,TRBV6-6,-,TGTGCCAGCAGTTCTCGGGACAGGGGTTTCACCGGGGAGCTGTTTTTT,CASSSRDRGFTGELFF
TRBJ1-6,-,TRBV4-1,-,TGCGCCAGCAGCCACCCCGGGGGGTTCGGAGAGAGCTCCTATAATTCACCCCTCCACTTT,CASSHPGGFGESSYNSPLHF
TRBJ1-5,-,TRBV7-3,-,TGTGCCAGCAGCTTTAAAACAGGGTGGGAGGGTCAGCCCCAGCATTTT,CASSFKTGWEGQPQHF
TRBJ2-3,-,TRBV7-9,-,TGTGCCAGCAGCCCCCAAGATACGCAGTATTTT,CASSPQDTQYF
TRBJ2-5,-,TRBV5-1,-,TGCGCCAGCAGCTTGGAGCCGGGTGGGGGGGCCCAAGAGACCCAGTACTTC,CASSLEPGGGAQETQYF
TRBJ2-5,TRBD2,TRBV6-1,once,TGTGCCAGCAGTGAATGGGTCCTAGCGGGGCAGAATTGGGGCCAGTACTTC,CASSEWVLAGQNWGQYF
TRBJ1-2,-,TRBV10-3,-,TGTGCCATCAGTGAGGACAGTCCATACTATGGCTACACCTTC,CAISEDSPYYGYTF
TRBJ1-2,-,TRBV5-1,-,TGCGCCAGCAAACGTGAGAACGATGGCTACACCTTC,CASKRENDGYTF
TRBJ1-6,TRBD1,TRBV18,-,TGTGCCAGCTCACCGAGACAGGGAGTGTGGGACCTCCACTTT,CASSPRQGVWDLHF
TRBJ1-2,-,TRBV12-5,few,TGTGCTAGTGGTTTCGGGGGCTACACCTTC,CASGFGGYTF
TRBJ2-7,TRBD1,TRBV9,once,TGTGCCAGCAGCGCCTCGACAGGGATGATCGACGAGCAGTACTTC,CASSASTGMIDEQYF
TRBJ2-1,-,TRBV27,-,TGTGCCAGCAGCCCAGACAGGAGGAATGAGCAGTTCTTC,CASSPDRRNEQFF
TRBJ2-2,TRBD1,TRBV7-9,-,TGTGCCAGCAGCACGACGACAGGGCTCTTACCGAACACCGGGGAGCTGTTTTTT,CASSTTTGLLPNTGELFF
TRBJ2-1,TRBD1,TRBV13,-,TGTGCCAGCAGCACGGGACAGGGCATCAGCTATGAGCAGTTCTTC,CASSTGQGISYEQFF
TRBJ2-1,-,TRBV7-8,-,TGTGCCAGCAGCTTTGGTAGGACTATTGAGCAGTTCTTC,CASSFGRTIEQFF
TRBJ2-3,-,TRBV20-1,-,TGCAGTGCTAGTCAGGAGTATTTT,CSASQEYF